This T cell receptor beta chain was sequenced for a study of response to subunit inactivated influenza vaccine. Study results and caveats: The authors proposed limited new T cell recruitment per seasonal influenza vaccination.

This clonotype appeared many times. Its matching antigen is unknown. From the RT-PCR reads, TCRdb called clonotypes with MiXCR, one entry per CDR3 protein. The repertoire holds 530,000 or so distinct CDR3 sequences, around 15% seen once, with roughly 10% in the top ten. CDR1 and CDR2 from the germline V gene are ENHRY and SYGVKD. CDR3 size: 11 residues. V lost 8 bases and J lost 0, with 5 bases in between. The chain carries TRBV10-3 and TRBJ2-7; D gene unclear. The sample here was PBMCs from blood, taken 12 days after vaccination. This receptor was obtained from a man aged 50 or older who received an inactivated influenza vaccine. The CDR3 loop is CAISPSYEQYF. The CDR3, as DNA: TGTGCCATCTCACCCTCCTACGAGCAGTACTTC.